This T cell receptor beta chain was profiled in a study of response to subunit inactivated influenza vaccine. A single record per CDR3 protein comes from TCRdb applying MiXCR to the RT-PCR reads. The sample carries more than 700,000 distinct CDR3 sequences, 21% recorded once. This clonotype was seen more than once but under ten times. The receptor's source is a man between 45 and 60 years old who received an inactivated influenza vaccine. The source material was PBMCs from blood, sampled 5 to 6 days after vaccination.

The CDR3 DNA reads as TGTGCCAGCAATGACAGGGTCTCCGTCAATGAGCAGTTCTTC. This translates into CASNDRVSVNEQFF. The chain couples TRBV7-9 to TRBJ2-1; 7 nucleotides agree with TRBD1. The CDR3 runs to 14 residues. J lost 6 bases, V lost 7 bases, and 9 bases had no gene match. CDR1 is SEHNR and CDR2 is FQNEAQ in the germline V gene (reference sequence).